This T cell receptor (beta chain) was sequenced in a study of CD8 T cells in Susac syndrome. Study results and caveats: An acknowledgment was made by the study that its TCR sequencing and HLA analysis involved relatively few individuals.

In this sample, this clonotype turned up a few times. Its specificity is not known. A quantity of about 0.5 to 1 ug RNA underwent reverse transcription using random hexamers. immunoSEQ multiplex PCR amplified TCR beta CDR3 across 54 Vbeta, 13 Jbeta. TCRdb re-analysed the immunoSEQ multiplex PCR reads in MiXCR, keeping a single row per CDR3 protein. The sample records roughly 140,000 distinct CDR3 sequences, approximately 93% being singletons. The sequenced target, TCR beta, came from blood CD8+ and CD4+ T cells. Controls matched for age and sex were healthy donors. The clonotype comes from a human donor in good health. Material: CD8+ T cells from PBMCs.

The CDR3 spells CASSLTEQFF. In DNA form, the CDR3 reads TGTGCCAGCAGCTTAACTGAGCAGTTCTTC. This sequence joins TRBV7-2 and TRBJ2-1; unclear D gene. The CDR3 loop spans 10 amino acids. Looked up from germline, CDR1 is SGHTA and CDR2 is FQGNSA. Trimming pared 2 bases from V and 9 bases from J, leaving 2 bases between.